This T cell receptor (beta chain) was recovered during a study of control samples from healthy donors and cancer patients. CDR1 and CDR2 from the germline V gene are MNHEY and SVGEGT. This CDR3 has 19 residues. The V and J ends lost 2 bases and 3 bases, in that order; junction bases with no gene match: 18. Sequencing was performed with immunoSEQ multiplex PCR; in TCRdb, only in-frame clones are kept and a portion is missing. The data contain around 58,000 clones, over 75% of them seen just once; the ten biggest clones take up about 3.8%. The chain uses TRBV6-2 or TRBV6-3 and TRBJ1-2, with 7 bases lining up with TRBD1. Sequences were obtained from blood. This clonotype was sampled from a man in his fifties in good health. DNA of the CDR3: TGTGCCAGCAGTTACGGGGAGTTATACAGGGGTCGTGGACACTATGGCTACACCTTC. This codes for CASSYGELYRGRGHYGYTF.